One sample yielded the 13 T cell receptor beta chains listed below, sequenced in a study of T cell responses to AZD1222 COVID-19 vaccine. Some clones are missing from TCRdb's copy, which holds only in-frame ones; the method was immunoSEQ multiplex PCR. The repertoire holds roughly 130,000 clones, with about 90% as singletons. Sequences were derived from peripheral blood, sampled on day 0 of AZD1222 vaccination. These receptors all come from an adult in good health.

This chain joins TRBV28 and TRBJ2-3; 9 bases are shared with TRBD1. Trimming at V came to 2 bases and at J to 6 bases, leaving 3 bases not matched to a gene. In germline, CDR1 is MDHEN, CDR2 SYDVKM. The CDR3 sequence is 14 residues long. The CDR3 nucleotides are TGTGCCAGCAGTTTACCACAGGGGGCGGATACGCAGTATTTT. The encoded protein is CASSLPQGADTQYF.

The rearrangement links TRBV5-8 to TRBJ1-5; D gene unclear. CDR3 length: 13 amino acids. Germline V lookup: CDR1 SGHTS, CDR2 YDEGEE. Trimming shortened V by 1 base and J by 4 bases, and 6 bases separated the two germline ends. The CDR3 loop reads CASSLNNNQPQHF. The CDR3 coding sequence is TGTGCCAGCAGCTTGAACAATAATCAGCCCCAGCATTTT.

The CDR3 nucleotides read TGCGCCAGCAGCAGGCCAGGGGGATCAGACGGCACAGATACGCAGTATTTT. As protein: CASSRPGGSDGTDTQYF. This chain connects TRBV4-1 to TRBJ2-3, with 7 bases aligning to TRBD1. Germline CDR1 and CDR2: MGHRA and YSYEKL. This CDR3 is 17 amino acids long. The J segment lost 1 base and the V segment lost 5 bases, leaving 12 bases of the junction unmatched.

This sequence joins TRBV3-1 (or the pseudogene TRBV3-2) and TRBJ1-6; no definite D call. V lost 0 bases and J 9 bases, leaving 6 bases between the germline ends. This CDR3 has 13 residues. Germline V gene data show CDR1 as LGHDT and CDR2 as YNNKEL (reference sequence). The CDR3 region has the DNA TGTGCCAGCAGCCAAGATGGCCGTTCACCCCTCCACTTT. Protein: CASSQDGRSPLHF.

The chain joins TRBV29-1 to TRBJ2-1; the match to TRBD2 covers 9 bases. V was pared by 2 bases and J by 8 bases, with 4 bases of the junction left unmatched. Germline V gene sequence: CDR1 SQVTM, CDR2 ANQGSEA. This CDR3 region has 13 residues. CDR3 region: CSVETAGGYEQFF. The CDR3 coding sequence is TGCAGCGTTGAAACCGCGGGGGGGTATGAGCAGTTCTTC.

V gene TRBV5-5 combines with J gene TRBJ2-5; perhaps D is TRBD1 or TRBD2 (6 bases each). Trimming removed 4 bases at V and 5 bases at J, with 18 bases between. Germline values: CDR1 SGHKS, CDR2 YYEKEE (reference sequence). This CDR3 region has 15 residues. CDR3 region: CASSGGQGTGETQYF. The DNA of the CDR3 is TGTGCCAGCAGCGGGGGGCAGGGAACTGGCGAGACCCAGTACTTC. Together with reference TRBV5-5 and TRBJ2-5, the CDR3 gives the full variable domain: DAGVTQSPTHLIKTRGQQVTLRCSPISGHKSVSWYQQVLGQGPQFIFQYYEKEERGRGNFPDRFSARQFPNYSSELNVNALLLGDSALYLCASSGGQGTGETQYFGPGTRLLVL.

The chain combines TRBV18 with TRBJ1-2; perhaps TRBD1 as D (5 bases). Trimming removed 5 bases from V and 8 bases from J, with 18 bases in between. In germline, CDR1 is KGHSH, CDR2 LQKENI. The CDR3 loop spans 14 amino acids. The CDR3 spells CASSSETAGGGYTF. The CDR3 DNA follows: TGTGCCAGCTCATCGGAGACCGCGGGGGGAGGCTACACCTTC. Combining the CDR3 with reference TRBV18 and TRBJ1-2 gives the whole variable domain NAGVMQNPRHLVRRRGQEARLRCSPMKGHSHVYWYRQLPEEGLKFMVYLQKENIIDESGMPKERFSAEFPKEGPSILRIQQVVRGDSAAYFCASSSETAGGGYTFGSGTRLTVV.

This clone was detected once. The chain combines TRBV6-5 with TRBJ2-4; the D gene is possibly TRBD1 (5 bases). Germline V gene data show CDR1 as MNHEY and CDR2 as SVGAGI. V was trimmed by 0 bases and J by 7 bases, leaving 10 bases between them. CDR3 length: 14 amino acids. The CDR3 sequence is CASSYSTQGNIQYF. CDR3 coding DNA: TGTGCCAGCAGTTACTCGACGCAGGGCAACATTCAGTACTTC.

The V gene is TRBV14, the J gene TRBJ2-2; either TRBD1 or TRBD2 may supply D (5 bases each). Germline CDR1 SGHDN, CDR2 FVKESK. The CDR3 has 17 amino acids. V lost 3 bases and J lost 2, with 16 bases in between. The CDR3 reads CASSHRQTTFNTGELFF. CDR3 nucleotide sequence: TGTGCCAGCAGCCACAGACAGACTACCTTCAACACCGGGGAGCTGTTTTTT.

The chain employs TRBV3-1 (or the pseudogene TRBV3-2) and TRBJ2-3, with D unresolved. The CDR3 length is 13 residues. Germline V gene sequence: CDR1 LGHDT, CDR2 YNNKEL (reference sequence). V dropped 1 base and J dropped 8 bases, with 10 bases sitting between them. CDR3: CASSQAEISTQYF. Here the CDR3 DNA reads TGTGCCAGCAGCCAAGCTGAGATAAGTACGCAGTATTTT.

The chain carries TRBV28 and TRBJ2-2; 11 positions match TRBD2. CDR3 length equals 15 residues. V was pared by 7 bases and J by 7 bases, with 8 bases of the junction left unmatched. Germline V lookup: CDR1 MDHEN, CDR2 SYDVKM. CDR3 nucleotide sequence: TGTGCCAGCATTACTAGCGGGGGAGGCGGCGGGGAGCTGTTTTTT. Amino acids: CASITSGGGGGELFF.

J is TRBJ2-5 and V is TRBV7-9, with TRBD1 matching over 9 bases. Germline CDR1 is SEHNR and CDR2 is FQNEAQ (reference sequence). The junction had 4 bases not matched to a gene; V was cut back by 9 bases and J by 2 bases. The CDR3 has 13 residues. CDR3 amino acids: CASDRGLQETQYF. The CDR3 DNA reads as TGTGCCAGTGACAGGGGGTTGCAAGAGACCCAGTACTTC.

This sequence joins TRBV7-9 and TRBJ2-5; D call uncertain. CDR3 length: 12 residues. Trimming left V 8 bases short and J 5 bases short, with 12 bases between. Germline V lookup: CDR1 SEHNR, CDR2 FQNEAQ (reference sequence). This chain's CDR3 is CASGGDMETQYF. For the CDR3, the DNA is TGTGCCAGCGGTGGAGATATGGAGACCCAGTACTTC.